This T cell receptor beta chain was identified during a study of shared clonotypes between healthy human individuals. Study information: In total, the donors were two women and a few men aged 18 to 49.

Trimming left V 5 bases short and J 2 bases short, with 13 bases between. This CDR3 has 16 residues. Germline loops: CDR1 SEHNR, CDR2 FQNEAQ (reference sequence). Profiling relied on immunoSEQ multiplex PCR, and the TCRdb table lists in-frame clones only, not all of them. Found here are under 1,100,000 clones, approximately 78% of them singletons; the top ten hold around 0.6%. The sequence was obtained from a man aged 18 to 29 in good health. Some clones in this sample may be carry-over from other donors' samples. The chain has TRBV7-9 and TRBJ2-6; TRBD2 is a possible D gene (5 bases). Sequenced sample: memory CD4+ T cells from PBMCs. Described subset: CD45RA-negative fraction. The CDR3 region is CASSPGMTAGANVLTF. CDR3 nucleotide sequence: TGTGCCAGCAGCCCCGGGATGACGGCTGGGGCCAACGTCCTGACTTTC.